This T cell receptor (beta chain) emerged from a study of CD8+ T cells in alopecia areata. Study context: In an open-label trial, patients got 5 to 10 mg tofacitinib twice daily. By percentage of affected scalp area, the severity of treated patients was scored. Findings of the study overall: Mouse data revealed clearer TCR sharing than patient data did, a gap possibly tied to HLA. It was lesional scalp, especially alopecia totalis/universalis, that showed higher clonality than normal scalp.

With respect to this clone: Antigen unknown.

V was cut by 4 bases and J by 0 bases, with 7 bases left in between. The V gene's germline CDR1 is MNHNS and CDR2 SASEGT. CDR3 length: 14 residues. Reverse transcription of extracted RNA yielded cDNA, which provided the sequencing template. TCRdb keeps only in-frame clones here, not all; method: immunoSEQ multiplex PCR. Of roughly 5,000 clones in the sample, roughly 70% were seen once. Treatment meaning: oral pan-JAK inhibitor, 5-10 mg twice daily. Researchers gathered lesional scalp punch biopsies and peripheral blood from patients with alopecia areata. The material sequenced was skin, taken at week 24, from a patient treated with tofacitinib. The V and J genes are TRBV6-1 and TRBJ1-5; D perhaps matches TRBD1 (6 bases). This receptor was taken from a human donor with alopecia areata. The CDR3 region has the DNA TGTGCCAGCAGTGGGGACACTAGCAATCAGCCCCAGCATTTT. Amino acid sequence: CASSGDTSNQPQHF.